The entry that follows covers one T cell receptor (beta chain) sequence. Antigen specificity is unknown. These data originate in a study of cytomegalovirus exposure and HLA in healthy donors. The CDR3 runs to 14 residues. Between the trimmed V and J ends, which lost 6 bases and 6 bases, there was a span of 17 bases. CDR1 MNHEY and CDR2 SMNVEV come from the germline V gene (reference sequence). General observations from the study: CMV serostatus alone was available as immune exposure information.

The study ran its PCR with 60 Vbeta and 13 Jbeta primers. TCRdb's table, derived via immunoSEQ multiplex PCR, lists solely in-frame clones and lacks some. Among 150,000 to 200,000 clones, 12% were seen once, and the ten largest hold about 7.8%. The gene calls are TRBV27 and TRBJ1-1, with D possibly TRBD1 on 5 matching bases. The source material was PBMCs. The receptor was isolated from a man in his forties or fifties in good health and CMV-seropositive. The CDR3 here is CASSTRKQGAEAFF. DNA for the CDR3: TGTGCCAGCAGCACCCGAAAACAAGGGGCTGAAGCTTTCTTT.